These 18 T cell receptor beta chains originate from one sample sequenced in a study of siplizumab effects on memory and regulatory T cells. TCRdb's copy holds only in-frame clones and misses some; the assay was immunoSEQ multiplex PCR. Of 85,000 to 95,000 clones detected, 94% appear once; the ten largest clones hold less than 0.4%. What was sequenced was non-Treg CD4+ T cells sorted from blood. The receptors stem from a human donor in good health.

V is TRBV29-1 and J is TRBJ2-1, with a tentative D call TRBD2 (5 bases). Germline V CDR1 and CDR2: SQVTM, ANQGSEA. With 3 bases removed from V and 8 bases from J, the gap between germline ends came to 14 bases. CDR3 length: 13 residues. CDR3 coding DNA: TGCAGCGTTGATTCCCCACCTAGCTATGAGCAGTTCTTC. It encodes CSVDSPPSYEQFF.

This chain connects TRBV9 to TRBJ2-3, with D unclear. The V gene lost 10 bases and the J gene lost 0 bases, with 15 bases spanning the gap. This CDR3 spans 14 amino acids. Germline V lookup: CDR1 SGDLS, CDR2 YYNGEE. CDR3 region: CAPTKPYSTDTQYF. The CDR3 DNA reads as TGTGCCCCGACAAAACCGTATAGCACAGATACGCAGTATTTT.

The chain joins TRBV15 to TRBJ1-1; possibly TRBD1 for D (5 bases). The CDR3 spans 15 residues. V gave up 1 base and J gave up 2 bases, with 11 bases separating them. Germline assignment: CDR1 LNHNV and CDR2 YYDKDF (reference sequence). The CDR3 here is CATSRAGTLNTEAFF. The CDR3, as DNA: TGTGCCACCAGCAGAGCGGGGACCCTTAACACTGAAGCTTTCTTT.

The chain is built from TRBV4-1 and TRBJ2-7, with TRBD2 matching over 7 bases. Germline V CDR1 and CDR2: MGHRA, YSYEKL. V gave up 4 bases and J gave up 3 bases; unmatched junction bases: 9. This CDR3 spans 15 amino acids. CDR3: CASSLSGDLLYEQYF. The CDR3 DNA follows: TGCGCCAGCAGCCTAAGCGGGGACCTCCTCTACGAGCAGTACTTC.

The chain uses TRBV7-2 and TRBJ2-1; 7 bases align to TRBD2. V was clipped by 2 bases and J by 6 bases; unmatched bases: 7. Germline lookup yields CDR1 SGHTA and CDR2 FQGNSA. The CDR3 runs 15 residues. CDR3 amino acids: CASSLRAGEINEQFF. The CDR3 DNA sequence: TGTGCCAGCAGCTTAAGGGCGGGAGAAATCAATGAGCAGTTCTTC.

This clone appeared once. The chain links TRBV11-3 to TRBJ2-5; D is uncertain. The germline CDR1 and CDR2 sequences are SGHNT and YENEEA. Trimming removed 1 base from V and 2 bases from J, with 11 bases in between. The CDR3 runs 15 residues. The CDR3 loop reads CASSLGADGQETQYF. For the CDR3, the DNA is TGTGCCAGCAGCTTAGGTGCGGACGGACAAGAGACCCAGTACTTC. The full variable domain, rest sourced from reference TRBV11-3 and TRBJ2-5, is EAGVVQSPRYKIIEKKQPVAFWCNPISGHNTLYWYLQNLGQGPELLIRYENEEAVDDSQLPKDRFSAERLKGVDSTLKIQPAELGDSAVYLCASSLGADGQETQYFGPGTRLLVL.

The J gene is TRBJ1-2, the V gene TRBV19; possible D gene TRBD1, 5 bases. Trimming removed 3 bases at V and 8 bases at J, with 13 bases between. This CDR3 comprises 13 residues. Germline lookup yields CDR1 LNHDA and CDR2 SQIVND (reference sequence). The CDR3 sequence is CASSIVGGRGYTF. CDR3 bases: TGTGCCAGTAGTATCGTTGGGGGTCGAGGCTACACCTTC.

V is TRBV5-4 and J is TRBJ2-6; D is perhaps TRBD1 or TRBD2 (5 bases each). CDR1 and CDR2 from the germline V gene are SGHNT and YYREEE (reference sequence). CDR3 length: 17 residues. Trimming shortened V by 4 bases and J by 4 bases, and 18 bases separated the two germline ends. Written as DNA, the CDR3 is TGTGCCAGCAGCCCGGGGACCGTCCGGGCCGGGGCCAACGTCCTGACTTTC. Its protein is CASSPGTVRAGANVLTF.

J is TRBJ2-2 and V is TRBV2; tentatively, D is TRBD1 (5 bases). The CDR3 contains 14 residues. Per germline, CDR1 SNHLY and CDR2 FYNNEI. The germline V and J ends were trimmed by 7 bases and 3 bases, with 12 bases remaining between them. In nucleotides, the CDR3 is TGTGCCAGCAATAACCTAGGGGACACCGGGGAGCTGTTTTTT. This encodes CASNNLGDTGELFF. The full variable domain, rest sourced from reference TRBV2 and TRBJ2-2, is EPEVTQTPSHQVTQMGQEVILRCVPISNHLYFYWYRQILGQKVEFLVSFYNNEISEKSEIFDDQFSVERPDGSNFTLKIRSTKLEDSAMYFCASNNLGDTGELFFGEGSRLTVL.

The rearrangement uses TRBV13 and TRBJ1-2; TRBD1 agrees at 7 bases. J gave up 8 bases and V 5 bases, and 8 bases lay outside the gene matches. Germline CDR1 PRHDT, CDR2 FYEKMQ (reference sequence). The CDR3 sequence is 13 residues long. Here the CDR3 reads CASSTRQGYGYTF. The CDR3 DNA follows: TGTGCCAGCAGCACCCGACAGGGCTACGGCTACACCTTC.

The V call is TRBV30, the J call TRBJ1-3; D is uncertain. With 0 bases removed from V and 4 bases from J, the gap between germline ends came to 10 bases. Germline V gene sequence: CDR1 GTSNPN, CDR2 SVGIG (reference sequence). The CDR3 is made up of 14 amino acids. CDR3: CAWSVSASGNTIYF. In nucleotides, the CDR3 is TGTGCCTGGAGTGTATCGGCTTCAGGAAACACCATATATTTT. The whole variable domain, remainder taken from reference TRBV30 and TRBJ1-3, is SQTIHQWPATLVQPVGSPLSLECTVEGTSNPNLYWYRQAAGRGLQLLFYSVGIGQISSEVPQNLSASRPQDRQFILSSKKLLLSDSGFYLCAWSVSASGNTIYFGEGSWLTVV.

This clone appeared a few times. The gene calls are TRBV19 and TRBJ1-2; 8 bases align to TRBD1. Germline CDR1 is LNHDA and CDR2 is SQIVND (reference sequence). V shed 4 bases and J 7 bases; nucleotides not matched to a gene: 8. This CDR3 is 14 amino acids long. As DNA, the CDR3 is TGTGCCAGTAGTACTGGACAGGGCTTGGGTGGCTACACCTTC. It codes for CASSTGQGLGGYTF.

The rearrangement joins TRBV18 to TRBJ2-7; TRBD1 or TRBD2 may be the D gene (5 bases each). Trimming left V 6 bases short and J 6 bases short, with 15 bases between. The CDR3 contains 13 residues. CDR1 KGHSH and CDR2 LQKENI come from the germline V gene. Here the CDR3 reads CASSFEAGTEQYF. Written as DNA, the CDR3 is TGTGCCAGCTCTTTCGAGGCAGGGACCGAGCAGTACTTC. The whole variable domain, remainder taken from reference TRBV18 and TRBJ2-7, is NAGVMQNPRHLVRRRGQEARLRCSPMKGHSHVYWYRQLPEEGLKFMVYLQKENIIDESGMPKERFSAEFPKEGPSILRIQQVVRGDSAAYFCASSFEAGTEQYFGPGTRLTVT.

This CDR3 reads CASSVTGTENSPLHF. The CDR3 bases are TGTGCCAGCAGCGTCACCGGGACAGAGAATTCACCCCTCCACTTT. The chain joins TRBV9 to TRBJ1-6, with 7 bases matching TRBD1. This CDR3 has 15 amino acids. Germline V gene lookup returns CDR1 SGDLS and CDR2 YYNGEE. V was pared by 2 bases and J by 7 bases, with 6 bases of the junction left unmatched.

As concerns this clone: The same CDR3 can be traced to other DNA sequences in this sample. The chain couples TRBV5-1 to TRBJ2-5; possibly TRBD1 or TRBD2 for D (5 bases each). In germline, CDR1 is SGHRS, CDR2 YFSETQ. This CDR3 spans 15 amino acids. The V end was cut by 4 bases, the J end by 1 base, with 14 bases between. The CDR3 sequence: CASSTTGTRQETQYF. CDR3 nucleotide sequence: TGCGCCAGCAGCACGACCGGGACGCGCCAAGAGACCCAGTACTTC.

The genes are TRBV6-5 and TRBJ2-3; D not resolved. Trimming stripped 5 bases from V and 3 bases from J, with 12 bases between. The CDR3 sequence is 14 residues long. CDR1 is MNHEY and CDR2 is SVGAGI in the germline V gene. Written as DNA, the CDR3 is TGTGCCAGCAGTCTTCAAACCTATACAGATACGCAGTATTTT. Translation: CASSLQTYTDTQYF.

The chain couples TRBV18 to TRBJ1-1; 8 nucleotides line up with TRBD1. Germline V gives CDR1 KGHSH, CDR2 LQKENI. CDR3 size: 14 residues. After removal of 6 bases from V and 4 bases from J, the junction contained 7 bases not matched to a gene. The CDR3 spells CASSTKQGGTEAFF. As DNA, the CDR3 is TGTGCCAGCTCGACTAAACAGGGGGGCACTGAAGCTTTCTTT.

The chain carries TRBV19 and TRBJ2-3; 11 bases line up with TRBD2. After removal of 5 bases from V and 2 bases from J, the junction contained 15 bases not matched to a gene. This CDR3 is built from 19 residues. CDR1 LNHDA and CDR2 SQIVND come from the germline V gene (reference sequence). The CDR3 protein is CASSPRTSGWSHVTDTQYF. The DNA for the CDR3 is TGTGCCAGTAGTCCGAGGACTAGCGGGTGGTCCCATGTCACAGATACGCAGTATTTT.